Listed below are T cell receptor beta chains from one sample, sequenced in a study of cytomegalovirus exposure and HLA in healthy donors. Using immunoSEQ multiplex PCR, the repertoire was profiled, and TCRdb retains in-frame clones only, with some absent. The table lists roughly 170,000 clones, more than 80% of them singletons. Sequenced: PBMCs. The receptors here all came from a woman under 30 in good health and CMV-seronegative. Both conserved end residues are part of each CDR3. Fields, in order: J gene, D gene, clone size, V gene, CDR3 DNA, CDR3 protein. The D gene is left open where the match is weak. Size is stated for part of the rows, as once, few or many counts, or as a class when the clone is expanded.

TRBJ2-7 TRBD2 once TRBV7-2 TGTGCCAGCAGCTCACAAGCGGGACCCTACGAGCAGTACTTC CASSSQAGPYEQYF
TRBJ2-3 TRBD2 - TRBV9 TGTGCCAGCACGGTAGCGGGAGGGTTCACAGATACGCAGTATTTT CASTVAGGFTDTQYF
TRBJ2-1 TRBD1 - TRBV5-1 TGCGCCAGCAGCTTGGGGATAGGACAGGTCCTCAATGAGCAGTTCTTC CASSLGIGQVLNEQFF
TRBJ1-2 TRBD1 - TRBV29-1 TGCAGCGTTGCCGGACAGGAGAACTATGGCTACACCTTC CSVAGQENYGYTF
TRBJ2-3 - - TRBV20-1 TGCAGTGCTACGGGCACAGATACGCAGTATTTT CSATGTDTQYF
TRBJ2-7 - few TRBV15 TGTGCCACCAGCAGTTATTACGAGCAGTACTTC CATSSYYEQYF
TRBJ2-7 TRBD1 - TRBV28 TGTGCCAGCAGTGTCGACAGGGTTCGGAGAGAGCAGTACTTC CASSVDRVRREQYF
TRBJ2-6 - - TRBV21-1 TGTGCCAGCAGCAACCCCTCCTCTGGGGCCAACGTCCTGACTTTC CASSNPSSGANVLTF
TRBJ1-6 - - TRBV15 TGTGCCACCAGCGGAGGGACAAGTGCGACTAATTCACCCCTCCACTTT CATSGGTSATNSPLHF
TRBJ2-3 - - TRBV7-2 TGTGCCAGCAGCTTAAAAGACAGACCCACAGATACGCAGTATTTT CASSLKDRPTDTQYF
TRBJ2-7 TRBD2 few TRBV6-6 TGTGCCAGCAGTTACGAGCGGCTAGCGGGGAGCTACGAGCAGTACTTC CASSYERLAGSYEQYF
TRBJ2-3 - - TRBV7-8 TGTGCCAGCAGCTTCCCTGCGACGGGGGGCACAGATACGCAGTATTTT CASSFPATGGTDTQYF
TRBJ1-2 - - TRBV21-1 TGTGCCAGCAGCAAAGAACCCGAGAAGCCCACCAACTATGGCTACACCTTC CASSKEPEKPTNYGYTF
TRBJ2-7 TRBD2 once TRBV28 TGTGCCAGCAGTTTAGGGACTAGCGGGACCCCCTTGGGCGAGCAGTACTTC CASSLGTSGTPLGEQYF
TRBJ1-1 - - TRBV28 TGTGCCAGCAGTTCAGCGGCAGGACCCACAAACACTGAAGCTTTCTTT CASSSAAGPTNTEAFF
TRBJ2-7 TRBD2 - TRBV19 TGTGCCAGTAGCCTCACTAGCGGTACGGTTAAAGAGCAGTACTTC CASSLTSGTVKEQYF
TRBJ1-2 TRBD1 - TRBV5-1 TGCGCCAGCAGCTTGGGAGACAGGGGCGGCTATGGCTACACCTTC CASSLGDRGGYGYTF